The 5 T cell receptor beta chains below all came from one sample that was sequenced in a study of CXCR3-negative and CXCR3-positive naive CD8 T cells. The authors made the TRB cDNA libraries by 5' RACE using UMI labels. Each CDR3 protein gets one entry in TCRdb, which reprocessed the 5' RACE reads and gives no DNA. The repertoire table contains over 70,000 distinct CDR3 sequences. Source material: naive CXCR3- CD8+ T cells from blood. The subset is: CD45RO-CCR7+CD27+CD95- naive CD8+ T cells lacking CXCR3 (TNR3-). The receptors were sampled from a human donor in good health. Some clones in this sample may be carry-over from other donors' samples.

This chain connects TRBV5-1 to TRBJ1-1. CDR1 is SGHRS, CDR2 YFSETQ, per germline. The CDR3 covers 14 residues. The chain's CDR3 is CASSFEGLSTEAFF.

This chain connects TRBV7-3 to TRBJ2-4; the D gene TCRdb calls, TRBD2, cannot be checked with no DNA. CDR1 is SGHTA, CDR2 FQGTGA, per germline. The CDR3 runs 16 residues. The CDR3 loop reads CASSPPTSGGLNIQYF.

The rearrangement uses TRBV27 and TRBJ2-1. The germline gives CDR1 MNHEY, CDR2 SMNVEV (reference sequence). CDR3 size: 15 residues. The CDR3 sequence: CASSLYEDSYNEQFF.

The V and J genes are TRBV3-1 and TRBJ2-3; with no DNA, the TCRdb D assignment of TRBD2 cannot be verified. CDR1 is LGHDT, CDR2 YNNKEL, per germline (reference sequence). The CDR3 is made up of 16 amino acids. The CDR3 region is CASSLGTSGDTDTQYF.

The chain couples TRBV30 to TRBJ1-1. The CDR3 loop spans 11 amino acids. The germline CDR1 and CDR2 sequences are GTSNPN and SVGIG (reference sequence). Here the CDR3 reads CAWIQNSEAFF.